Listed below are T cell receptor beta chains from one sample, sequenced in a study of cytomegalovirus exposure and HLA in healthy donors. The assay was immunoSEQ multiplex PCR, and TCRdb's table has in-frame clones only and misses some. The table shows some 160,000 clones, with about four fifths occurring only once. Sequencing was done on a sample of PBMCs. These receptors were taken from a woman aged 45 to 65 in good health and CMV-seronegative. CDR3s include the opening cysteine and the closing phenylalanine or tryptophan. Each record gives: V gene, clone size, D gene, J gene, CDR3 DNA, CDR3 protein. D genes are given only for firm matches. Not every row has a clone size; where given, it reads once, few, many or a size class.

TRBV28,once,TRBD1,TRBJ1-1,TGTGCCAGCGGACAGGGGGCCAACACTGAAGCTTTCTTT,CASGQGANTEAFF
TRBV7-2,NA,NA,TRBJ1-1,TGTGCCAGCAGCTTAGTACAGGGCGGCGCCACTGAAGCTTTCTTT,CASSLVQGGATEAFF
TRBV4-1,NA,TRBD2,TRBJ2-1,TGCGCCAGCAGCCAAGTTTTGCGGGGGTACAATGAGCAGTTCTTC,CASSQVLRGYNEQFF
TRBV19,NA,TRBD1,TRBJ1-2,TGTGCCAGTAGTGACGACTCTGGGACAGGGAGACTTAATGGCTACACCTTC,CASSDDSGTGRLNGYTF
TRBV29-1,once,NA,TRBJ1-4,TGCAGCGTTGTGGGTCGGTCCGGGGGGGAAAATGAAAAACTGTTTTTT,CSVVGRSGGENEKLFF
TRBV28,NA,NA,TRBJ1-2,TGTGCCAGCAGTCGCACAGGGTTTGGCTACACCTTC,CASSRTGFGYTF
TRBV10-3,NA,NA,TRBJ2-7,TGTGCCATCAGGACTCAGTCTGGCGAGCAGTACTTC,CAIRTQSGEQYF
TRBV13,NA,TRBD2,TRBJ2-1,TGTGCCAGCAGCCGACGTATAGCGGGTGCCTGGGATGAGCAGTTCTTC,CASSRRIAGAWDEQFF
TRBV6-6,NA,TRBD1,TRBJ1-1,TGTGCCAGCACCCGAGACAGGGGGCGCGGAGCTTTCTTT,CASTRDRGRGAFF
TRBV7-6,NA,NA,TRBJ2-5,TGTGCCAGCAGCTTGGGCCAGAGAGAGACCCAGTACTTC,CASSLGQRETQYF
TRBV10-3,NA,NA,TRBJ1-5,TGTGCCATCAGTGGGAGCTTCCTACAGGGTGAGGGCAATCAGCCCCAGCATTTT,CAISGSFLQGEGNQPQHF
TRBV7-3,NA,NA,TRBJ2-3,TGTGCCAGCAGCTTAGGGCCGCTTGCCGATACGCAGTATTTT,CASSLGPLADTQYF
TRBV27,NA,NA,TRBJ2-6,TGTGCCAGCAGTTACGACAGCTCTGGGGCCAACGTCCTGACTTTC,CASSYDSSGANVLTF
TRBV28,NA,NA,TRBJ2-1,TGTGCCTCCACGGGGCGGGGCTCCTACAATGAGCAGTTCTTC,CASTGRGSYNEQFF
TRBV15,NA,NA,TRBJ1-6,TGTGCCACCAGCAGAGGCCCGGGGTCCCATAATTCACCCCTCCACTTT,CATSRGPGSHNSPLHF
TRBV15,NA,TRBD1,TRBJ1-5,TGTGCCACCAGCAGAGAGACAGGGGCCCAGCCCCAGCATTTT,CATSRETGAQPQHF
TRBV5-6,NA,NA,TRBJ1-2,TGTGCCAGCAGCTCGGGGGGTGGAGGCTACACCTTC,CASSSGGGGYTF
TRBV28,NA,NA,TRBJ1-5,TGTGCCAGCAGTTTAGCTTATGGCCATCAGCCCCAGCATTTT,CASSLAYGHQPQHF
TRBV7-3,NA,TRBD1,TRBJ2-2,TGTGCCAGCAGCTCACAGGGGGCGATGGTCACCGGGGAGCTGTTTTTT,CASSSQGAMVTGELFF
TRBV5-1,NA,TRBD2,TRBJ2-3,TGCGCCTGGAGGCGGGAGGGCACAGATACGCAGTATTTT,CAWRREGTDTQYF